This T cell receptor beta chain was identified during a study of CD4 T cells in relation to SARS-CoV-2 and coronaviruses listed by TCRdb under 2021. Describing the broader study: Using patient-derived lymphoblastoid cell lines, the shared crossreactive spike epitopes were mapped to their HLA restriction. The Adaptive Biotechnologies TCR-sequencing kit was used for samples from a few pre-COVID donors and for the naive versus memory experiments, whereas the other data were Illumina-based. For other donors in the study, expansion assays were sequenced with a different, Illumina-based TCR-beta assay. At the level of individual TCR clonotypes, the study measured memory CD4+ T cell crossreactivity between SARS-CoV-2 spike protein and common cold coronavirus spike proteins. The paper as a whole reports these results and caveats: Because no donor provided both pre-pandemic and post-infection samples, tracing the source of pre-existing responses was limited. Compared with monoreactive clones, crossreactive clones had significantly weaker SARS-CoV-2-driven expansion, a result consistent with antigenic imprinting. Crossreactivity analysis centred on spike protein, so crossreactivity against other viral proteins was not assessed. The study was constrained by small numbers of patients and of tested TCRs. In approximately 60% of donors, memory CD4+ clonotypes turned up that crossrecognized SARS-CoV-2 and at least one common cold coronavirus spike. Naive versus memory sequencing indicated that memory recall responses, rather than primary responses primed during culture, are detected by the assay.

CD4+ T cells from unexposed donors were collected before the COVID-19 pandemic (2011-2018). Naive and memory CD4+ T cells were separated from cryopreserved PBMCs by CD4 enrichment followed by EasySep naive CD4+ T cell enrichment. The leukapheresis product for the unexposed donors was obtained through commercial purchase. PBMCs were isolated from leukapheresis product or whole blood by Ficoll-Paque PLUS gradient centrifugation. The PBMCs went either fresh into the expansion assay or into cryopreservation at -140 degrees C. The QIAamp Micro DNA Kit was used to extract genomic DNA from the CD4+ T cells. Uncultured naive and memory CD4+ T cell DNA received deep-resolution immunoSEQ TCR-beta sequencing. As for the authors' bioinformatics: During preprocessing, nonproductive sequences were removed, as were CDR3s that did not start with C, did not end with F or W, or were shorter than 7 amino acids. Cultured and uncultured naive and memory CD4+ repertoires were searched for CDR3s previously identified as spike- and CEF-reactive. Pairwise Levenshtein distance, computed with the stringdist R package after three terminal residues were trimmed from each end, was used as the measure of CDR3 homology. As stored in TCRdb, this immuneACCESS dataset retains in-frame rearrangements with V and J assigned. A fraction of the clones does not appear; measured against another copy, unresolved V genes explain less than half of the discrepancy, and the remainder lacks a known reason. The V and J calls and clone size come from that table; D and trimming were worked out from the DNA. Here the sample has about 65,000 clones; 80% to 90% occur a single time. The top ten hold 1.6% of the sample.

Trimming at the junction amounts to 11 bases on V and 4 bases on J, and the germline ends lie 17 bases apart. There are 13 amino acids in the CDR3, from cysteine to phenylalanine inclusive. The retained sequence is limited to the CDR3, 39 bases, with the frame set at the first base. The germline V gene provides CDR1 ENHRY and CDR2 SYGVKD. About this clone: Its specific antigen is unknown. Base qualities are missing; no much larger clone stands one base away.

This sequence was found in a human donor in good health. The chain is made from TRBV10-3 and TRBJ2-5; the D call is possibly TRBD1 or TRBD2, each sharing 7 bases. Sequences were obtained from memory CD4+ T cells from PBMCs. The sample's cell subset or site, from its label and the paper: memory (non-naive) CD4+ T cells. The CDR3 corresponds to CASYRGGAETQYF. The DNA sequence is given as TGTGCCTCCTACAGGGGAGGGGCAGAGACCCAGTACTTC.